These 16 T cell receptor beta chains originate from one sample sequenced in a study of CD8+ T cells in alopecia areata. Extracted from the samples, RNA was reverse transcribed into cDNA to serve as the sequencing template. TCRdb's copy holds only in-frame clones and misses some; the assay was immunoSEQ multiplex PCR. The sample records 250,000 or so clones, around 67% being singletons. Material: CD4+ T cells sorted from blood, obtained at week 0. Receptor source: a human donor with alopecia areata.

Regarding this clone: A read error may account for a junction end that differs from germline. The rearrangement uses TRBV25-1 and TRBJ2-2; a weak D match, TRBD2 (7 bases). The germline CDR1 and CDR2 sequences are MGHDK and SYGVNS. The length of the CDR3 is 15 residues. Here the CDR3 DNA reads TGTGCCAGCAGTGAATTAGGGAGGGACACCGGGGAACTGTTTTTT. This codes for CASSELGRDTGELFF.

The chain recombines TRBV10-3 with TRBJ2-6; weak D call: TRBD1 (5 bases). The CDR3 runs 18 residues. Deletions cut 0 bases from V and 2 bases from J, with 14 bases between. In germline, CDR1 is ENHRY, CDR2 SYGVKD. The CDR3 nucleotides read TGTGCCATCAGTGAGTCGGTGGGGCTTGGGGCTGGGGCCAACGTCCTGACTTTC. Protein product: CAISESVGLGAGANVLTF.

The chain has TRBV18 and TRBJ2-2; D not certain. V lost 3 bases and J lost 4, with 6 bases in between. The CDR3 is 13 amino acids. Germline V lookup: CDR1 KGHSH, CDR2 LQKENI. CDR3 coding DNA: TGTGCCAGCTCACCCGACCCCACCGGGGAGCTGTTTTTT. Protein product: CASSPDPTGELFF.

The rearrangement uses TRBV29-1 and TRBJ2-1; D unclear. This CDR3 has 12 amino acids. V lost 3 bases to trimming and J lost 1 base, with 4 bases between them. Germline CDR1 is SQVTM and CDR2 is ANQGSEA. The CDR3 DNA reads as TGCAGCGTTGACAGTTCCTACAATGAGCAGTTCTTC. This sequence encodes CSVDSSYNEQFF.

The rearrangement uses TRBV7-8 and TRBJ2-5; D is ambiguous. Trimming pared 5 bases from V and 5 bases from J, leaving 9 bases between. CDR1 and CDR2 from the germline V gene are SGHVS and FQNEAQ. The length of the CDR3 is 12 residues. This CDR3 reads CASSPRRETQYF. Here the CDR3 DNA reads TGTGCCAGCAGCCCCCGGCGGGAGACCCAGTACTTC.

This clone was counted only a few times. This chain joins TRBV2 and TRBJ2-1; D gene unclear. The germline V gene has CDR1 SNHLY and CDR2 FYNNEI. The CDR3 runs to 15 residues. The ends were cut back, 2 bases at V and 1 base at J, with 9 bases in the middle. The CDR3 loop is CASSEQGSSYNEQFF. CDR3 DNA: TGTGCCAGCAGTGAACAAGGGTCGTCCTACAATGAGCAGTTCTTC.

CDR3 protein: CASSFRGAGLYNEQFF. As DNA, the CDR3 is TGTGCCAGCAGCTTTCGGGGGGCCGGCCTATACAATGAGCAGTTCTTC. The chain combines TRBV9 with TRBJ2-1, with TRBD2 as a possible D gene (7 bases). V was pared by 4 bases and J by 4 bases, with 18 bases between. This CDR3 contains 16 residues. Germline lookup yields CDR1 SGDLS and CDR2 YYNGEE.

The genes are TRBV27 and TRBJ1-4; the D is unclear. Germline values: CDR1 MNHEY, CDR2 SMNVEV (reference sequence). Trimming took off 5 bases at V and 3 bases at J, with 16 bases between the two ends. The CDR3 sequence is 16 residues long. The CDR3 sequence is CASSPRVGVPNEKLFF. The CDR3 DNA follows: TGTGCCAGCAGTCCCCGAGTCGGGGTCCCTAATGAAAAACTGTTTTTT.

This clone was counted a few times. The chain links TRBV5-6 to TRBJ2-1, with D perhaps TRBD2 (5 bases). Between the trimmed V and J ends, which lost 3 bases and 4 bases, there was a span of 8 bases. Germline CDR1 reads SGHDT; CDR2 reads YYEEEE. The CDR3 covers 13 residues. The DNA of the CDR3 is TGTGCCAGCAGCTCCGACTATTACAATGAGCAGTTCTTC. Translated, it gives CASSSDYYNEQFF.

The rearrangement uses TRBV6-6 and TRBJ1-4; D gene ambiguous. Germline assignment: CDR1 MNHNY and CDR2 SVGAGI (reference sequence). The CDR3 is made up of 16 amino acids. V shed 7 bases and J shed 0 bases, with 15 bases lying between them. DNA for the CDR3: TGTGCCAGCATTGCCGGATACGCCGCAACTAATGAAAAACTGTTTTTT. This encodes CASIAGYAATNEKLFF.

This clone showed up just once. The chain combines TRBV2 with TRBJ1-5; D might be TRBD1 (5 bases). This CDR3 region has 14 residues. Germline CDR1 and CDR2: SNHLY and FYNNEI. The ends were cut back, 6 bases at V and 6 bases at J, with 15 bases in the middle. The CDR3, as DNA: TGTGCCAGCAGAGATCCCGGGACTACTCAGCCCCAGCATTTT. This gives the protein CASRDPGTTQPQHF.

The V gene is TRBV7-6, the J gene TRBJ2-5; D is unclear. Per the germline V gene, CDR1 is SGHVS and CDR2 is FNYEAQ. Deletions cut 5 bases from V and 0 bases from J, with 1 base between. CDR3 length equals 11 residues. The CDR3: CASSNQETQYF. The CDR3 DNA is TGTGCCAGCAGCAACCAAGAGACCCAGTACTTC. The full variable domain, its missing parts supplied by reference TRBV7-6 and TRBJ2-5, is GAGVSQSPRYKVTKRGQDVALRCDPISGHVSLYWYRQALGQGPEFLTYFNYEAQQDKSGLPNDRFSAERPEGSISTLTIQRTEQRDSAMYRCASSNQETQYFGPGTRLLVL.

This chain uses TRBV30 with TRBJ2-7; perhaps TRBD1 as D (5 bases). The germline V gene has CDR1 GTSNPN and CDR2 SVGIG (reference sequence). The CDR3 sequence is 13 residues long. V lost 1 base, J lost 2 bases, and 9 bases lay in between. The CDR3 is CAWSAGPPYEQYF. The CDR3 DNA reads TGTGCCTGGAGTGCAGGGCCTCCCTACGAGCAGTACTTC.

The chain is built from TRBV29-1 and TRBJ2-5; 9 nucleotides line up with TRBD2. CDR1 is SQVTM and CDR2 is ANQGSEA in the germline V gene. J gave up 3 bases and V 5 bases, and 13 bases lay outside the gene matches. The CDR3 totals 16 residues. The CDR3 spells CSVLRAGGGGEETQYF. The CDR3 coding sequence is TGCAGCGTTCTCAGGGCAGGCGGGGGGGGAGAAGAGACCCAGTACTTC.

This clone has just one count. The chain carries TRBV30 and TRBJ1-4, with D unresolved. The V end lost 0 bases, the J end lost 8 bases, and 7 bases lay between the germline ends. Germline CDR1 GTSNPN, CDR2 SVGIG (reference sequence). The CDR3 sequence is 12 residues long. CDR3 protein: CAWSVGREKLFF. CDR3 bases: TGTGCCTGGAGTGTAGGTAGAGAAAAACTGTTTTTT.

The chain carries TRBV27 and TRBJ2-1, with TRBD2 matching 8 bases. Germline V gene sequence: CDR1 MNHEY, CDR2 SMNVEV (reference sequence). V shed 7 bases, J shed 4 bases, and the junction held 12 bases outside the gene matches. This CDR3 has 16 amino acids. This CDR3 is CASNLLAVQGYNEQFF. The CDR3 nucleotides read TGTGCCAGCAACCTACTAGCGGTTCAAGGGTACAATGAGCAGTTCTTC.